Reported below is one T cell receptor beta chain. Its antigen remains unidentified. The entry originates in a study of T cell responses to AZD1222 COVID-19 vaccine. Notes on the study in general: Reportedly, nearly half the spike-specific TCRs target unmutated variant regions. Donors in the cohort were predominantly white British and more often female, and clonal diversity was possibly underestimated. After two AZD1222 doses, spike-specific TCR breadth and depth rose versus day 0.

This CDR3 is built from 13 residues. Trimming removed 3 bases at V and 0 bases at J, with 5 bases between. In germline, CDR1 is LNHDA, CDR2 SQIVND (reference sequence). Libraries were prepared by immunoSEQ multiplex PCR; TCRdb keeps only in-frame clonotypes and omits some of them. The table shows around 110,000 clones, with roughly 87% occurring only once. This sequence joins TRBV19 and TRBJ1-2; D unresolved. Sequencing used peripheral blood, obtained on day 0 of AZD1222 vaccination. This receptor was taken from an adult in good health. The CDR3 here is CASSIGTNYGYTF. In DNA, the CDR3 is TGTGCCAGTAGTATCGGGACTAACTATGGCTACACCTTC.